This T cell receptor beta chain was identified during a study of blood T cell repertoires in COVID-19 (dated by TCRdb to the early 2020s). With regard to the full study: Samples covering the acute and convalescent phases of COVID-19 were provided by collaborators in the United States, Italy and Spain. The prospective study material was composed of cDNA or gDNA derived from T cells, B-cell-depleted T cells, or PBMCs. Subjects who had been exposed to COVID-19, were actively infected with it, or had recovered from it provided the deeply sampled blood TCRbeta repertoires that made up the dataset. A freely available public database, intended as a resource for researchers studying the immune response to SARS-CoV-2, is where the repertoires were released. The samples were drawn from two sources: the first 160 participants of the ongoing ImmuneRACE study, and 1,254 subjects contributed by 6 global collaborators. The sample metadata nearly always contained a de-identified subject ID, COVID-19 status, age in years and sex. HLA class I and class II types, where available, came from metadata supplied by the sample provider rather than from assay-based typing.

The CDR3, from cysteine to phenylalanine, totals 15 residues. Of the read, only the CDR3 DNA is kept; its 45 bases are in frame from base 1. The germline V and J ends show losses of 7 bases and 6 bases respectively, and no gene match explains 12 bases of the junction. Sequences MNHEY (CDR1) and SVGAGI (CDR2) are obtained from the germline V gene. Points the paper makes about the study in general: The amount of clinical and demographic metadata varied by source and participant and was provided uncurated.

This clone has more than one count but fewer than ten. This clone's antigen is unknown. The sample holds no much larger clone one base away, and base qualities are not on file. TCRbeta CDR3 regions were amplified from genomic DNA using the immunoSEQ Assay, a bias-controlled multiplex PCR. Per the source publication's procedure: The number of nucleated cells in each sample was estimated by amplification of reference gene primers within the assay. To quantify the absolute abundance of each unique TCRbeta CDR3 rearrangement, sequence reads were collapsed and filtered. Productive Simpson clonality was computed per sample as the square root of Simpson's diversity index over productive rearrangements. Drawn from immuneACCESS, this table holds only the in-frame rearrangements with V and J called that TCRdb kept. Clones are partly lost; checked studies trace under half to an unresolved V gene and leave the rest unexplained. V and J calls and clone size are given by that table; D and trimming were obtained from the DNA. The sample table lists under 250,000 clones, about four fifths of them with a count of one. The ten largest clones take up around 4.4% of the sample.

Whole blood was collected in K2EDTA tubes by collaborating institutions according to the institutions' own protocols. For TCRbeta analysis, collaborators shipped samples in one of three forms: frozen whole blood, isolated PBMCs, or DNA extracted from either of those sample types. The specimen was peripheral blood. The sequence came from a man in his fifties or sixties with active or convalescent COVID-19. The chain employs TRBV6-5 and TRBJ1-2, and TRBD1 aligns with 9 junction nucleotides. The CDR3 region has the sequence CASTRAPGQGDGYTF. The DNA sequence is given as TGTGCCAGCACCAGAGCACCGGGACAGGGTGATGGCTACACCTTC.